This paragraph covers one T cell receptor (beta chain) sequence. Its specificity is not known. Trimming cost V 4 bases and J 2 bases; bases outside gene matches: 6. CDR1 is SGDLS, CDR2 YYNGEE, per germline. This CDR3 contains 15 residues. Primers included in the PCR were 60 Vbeta and 13 Jbeta primers. Measured with immunoSEQ multiplex PCR; TCRdb has only the in-frame clones, and not every one. The profile shows around 200,000 clones, 75% to 90% of them singletons. These data originate in a study of cytomegalovirus exposure and HLA in healthy donors. General study points: It has been reported that TCR beta sequences accurately predicted the HLA-A and HLA-B alleles of most subjects. Some TCR beta chains (164 of them) were listed as cytomegalovirus-associated. Later analysis demonstrated an association between a missense DCLRE1C variant and TCR beta V- and J-gene trimming.

The TCR was taken from a man in his forties in good health and CMV-seropositive. V is TRBV9 and J is TRBJ1-2; 9 bases line up with TRBD1. Sequences were obtained from PBMCs. In nucleotides, the CDR3 is TGTGCCAGCAGCACCCGGACAGGGGCAAACTATGGCTACACCTTC. It encodes CASSTRTGANYGYTF. The variable domain in full, completed from reference TRBV9 and TRBJ1-2, reads DSGVTQTPKHLITATGQRVTLRCSPRSGDLSVYWYQQSLDQGLQFLIQYYNGEERAKGNILERFSAQQFPDLHSELNLSSLELGDSALYFCASSTRTGANYGYTFGSGTRLTVV.